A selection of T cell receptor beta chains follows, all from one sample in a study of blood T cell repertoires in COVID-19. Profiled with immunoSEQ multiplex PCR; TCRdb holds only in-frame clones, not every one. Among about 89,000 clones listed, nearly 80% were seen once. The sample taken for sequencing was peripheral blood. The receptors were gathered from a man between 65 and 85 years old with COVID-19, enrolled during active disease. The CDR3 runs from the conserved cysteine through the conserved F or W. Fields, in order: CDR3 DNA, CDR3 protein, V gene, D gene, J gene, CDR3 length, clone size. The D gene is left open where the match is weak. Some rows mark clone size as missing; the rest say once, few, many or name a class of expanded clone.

TGTGCCAGCAGCTCCTACGGGCTGAGCGGGATAGGGGAGCCAGATACGCAGTATTTT,CASSSYGLSGIGEPDTQYF,TRBV7-9,TRBD2,TRBJ2-3,19,-
TGCGCCAGCAGCTTGGAAGACAGGGTCCGGGAGACCCAGTACTTC,CASSLEDRVRETQYF,TRBV5-1,TRBD1,TRBJ2-5,15,-
TGTGCCAGTAGTTCGGGACAGGGGACCGGGGAGCTGTTTTTT,CASSSGQGTGELFF,TRBV19,TRBD1,TRBJ2-2,14,-
TGTGCCAGCAGCTCGGGGGGGACCGCAACTAATGAAAAACTGTTTTTT,CASSSGGTATNEKLFF,TRBV7-8,-,TRBJ1-4,16,-
TGTGCCAGCAGCCCTCGAGGGGGTAGGAATCAGCCCCAGCATTTT,CASSPRGGRNQPQHF,TRBV7-2,-,TRBJ1-5,15,-
TGTGCCAGCAGCACTCAACAGGGGTACTCTGGAAACACCATATATTTT,CASSTQQGYSGNTIYF,TRBV5-5,TRBD1,TRBJ1-3,16,-
TGTGCCAGCAGCTTAGCGAGACAGGGGGTTAACACCGGGGAGCTGTTTTTT,CASSLARQGVNTGELFF,TRBV7-9,TRBD1,TRBJ2-2,17,-
TGTGCCAGCAGCCTACAGGGGGCGGGCGGGGCCAACGTCCTGACTTTC,CASSLQGAGGANVLTF,TRBV7-2,TRBD1,TRBJ2-6,16,-
TGCGCCAGCAGCTTTGGACAGGCCTATGGCTACACCTTC,CASSFGQAYGYTF,TRBV5-1,TRBD1,TRBJ1-2,13,-
TGTGCCAGCACCGACGGACAGGGTCGGACTGAAGCTTTCTTT,CASTDGQGRTEAFF,TRBV6-5,TRBD1,TRBJ1-1,14,-
TGTGCCAGCAGCCGAGGACAAAACTATGGCTACACCTTC,CASSRGQNYGYTF,TRBV7-9,-,TRBJ1-2,13,-
TGTGCCAGCAGCCTATACCAATGGACTAGCGGAGCTTACAATGAGCAGTTCTTC,CASSLYQWTSGAYNEQFF,TRBV7-9,TRBD2,TRBJ2-1,18,-
TGTGCCAGCAGCTACCCGGGCCCCTTGCGGGAGAGCACAGATACGCAGTATTTT,CASSYPGPLRESTDTQYF,TRBV5-4,TRBD2,TRBJ2-3,18,-
TGCGCCAGCAGCATGGACAGGGGGGACGGGGAGCTGTTTTTT,CASSMDRGDGELFF,TRBV5-1,TRBD1,TRBJ2-2,14,few
TGTGCCAGCAGCAAAGCGCGTAGTGTTTATAGCAATCAGCCCCAGCATTTT,CASSKARSVYSNQPQHF,TRBV21-1,-,TRBJ1-5,17,-
TGTGCCAGCACTACAGGCGGACGCAGTGAAGCTTTCTTT,CASTTGGRSEAFF,TRBV7-8,-,TRBJ1-1,13,-
TGTGCCAGCAGTGTGACAACGTGGACTGAAGCTTTCTTT,CASSVTTWTEAFF,TRBV6-4,-,TRBJ1-1,13,-
TGTGCCAGCAGCTTCGGACAGGGGACGACTGAAGCTTTCTTT,CASSFGQGTTEAFF,TRBV11-2,TRBD1,TRBJ1-1,14,once
TGTGCCATCAGTGAAAGTTCTAATAGACAGGGGAGCTCCTACGAGCAGTACTTC,CAISESSNRQGSSYEQYF,TRBV10-3,TRBD1,TRBJ2-7,18,-
TGTGCCAGCAGTGAGGGGGCAGGGCCCCTCTATGGCTACACCTTC,CASSEGAGPLYGYTF,TRBV5-4,TRBD1,TRBJ1-2,15,-
TGTGCCAGCAGCATAGGACAGGAAAAACTGTTTTTT,CASSIGQEKLFF,TRBV13,-,TRBJ1-4,12,few
TGTGCCAGCAGCCGGGGACTCCAGAACCGTTACAATCAGCCCCAGCATTTT,CASSRGLQNRYNQPQHF,TRBV28,-,TRBJ1-5,17,-
TGTGCCAAGAACAGGGGTACTAATGAAAAACTGTTTTTT,CAKNRGTNEKLFF,TRBV19,TRBD1,TRBJ1-4,13,-
TGTGCCAGCAGGGGGGACAGTAACTATGGCTACACCTTC,CASRGDSNYGYTF,TRBV28,TRBD1,TRBJ1-2,13,-
TGTGCCAGCAGATCGGTCGGGACAGGGGGAGGTGGCTACACCTTC,CASRSVGTGGGGYTF,TRBV28,TRBD1,TRBJ1-2,15,-
TGTGCCAGCAGGCGGGACGGTGCCTACGAGCAGTACTTC,CASRRDGAYEQYF,TRBV7-9,-,TRBJ2-7,13,many
TGTGCCTGGCTGGACAGTGGAAACACCATATATTTT,CAWLDSGNTIYF,TRBV30,-,TRBJ1-3,12,-
TGTGCCAGGTCTCAACAGCTGGAGGGGGAGCAGTTCTTC,CARSQQLEGEQFF,TRBV2,-,TRBJ2-1,13,few
TGTGCCAGCAGCCAAGATCTGGGAGCGTCCCTGGGAGAGACCCAGTACTTC,CASSQDLGASLGETQYF,TRBV3-1/TRBV3-2,-,TRBJ2-5,17,-
TGTGCCTGGAGTCCGAACGAGTATCAGCCCCAGCATTTT,CAWSPNEYQPQHF,TRBV30,-,TRBJ1-5,13,-
TGTGCCAGCTCACCTCCGGTATCCTACGAGCAGTACTTC,CASSPPVSYEQYF,TRBV18,-,TRBJ2-7,13,few
TGTGCCAGCAGTTACTTGGCAGGGCGACGCACTGAAGCTTTCTTT,CASSYLAGRRTEAFF,TRBV6-2/TRBV6-3,-,TRBJ1-1,15,-
TGTGCCAGCAGCTTGGGCCAGCCGAATTCACCCCTCCACTTT,CASSLGQPNSPLHF,TRBV7-9,-,TRBJ1-6,14,-
TGTGCCAGCAGCGGGAGGTTTGGGACGCCTGGAAACACCATATATTTT,CASSGRFGTPGNTIYF,TRBV2,-,TRBJ1-3,16,-
TGTGCCAGCAGTGATGGACAGGGCAGCAATCAGCCCCAGCATTTT,CASSDGQGSNQPQHF,TRBV25-1,TRBD1,TRBJ1-5,15,-
TGTGCCACCAGTGATCCCGGGACTGGAATCTACGAGCAGTACTTC,CATSDPGTGIYEQYF,TRBV24-1,-,TRBJ2-7,15,-
TGTGCCAGCAGCCGGGTAGCAGGGGGAGGAGAGACCCAGTACTTC,CASSRVAGGGETQYF,TRBV11-2,-,TRBJ2-5,15,-
TGTGCCAGCAGCTTACTGGAACGCATCCCGGGCACTGAAGCTTTCTTT,CASSLLERIPGTEAFF,TRBV11-2,-,TRBJ1-1,16,few
TGTGCCAGTAGTTCGCGGGACTTGTCCTACAATGAGCAGTTCTTC,CASSSRDLSYNEQFF,TRBV19,-,TRBJ2-1,15,-
TGTGCCAGTAGCCGGACTAGCGGGATCGGTAATGAGCAGTTCTTC,CASSRTSGIGNEQFF,TRBV19,TRBD2,TRBJ2-1,15,-
TGTGCCAGCAGTCCCCTCGGGACAGGCCCGAATGCTAGAGCTTTCTTT,CASSPLGTGPNARAFF,TRBV6-2/TRBV6-3,TRBD1,TRBJ1-1,16,-
TGTGCCAGCAGTGAAGGGACAGGGATGTATGGCTACACCTTC,CASSEGTGMYGYTF,TRBV2,TRBD1,TRBJ1-2,14,-
TGTGCCAGCAGTCAGGGATTTGACAGGCGAAATAACTATGGCTACACCTTC,CASSQGFDRRNNYGYTF,TRBV6-6,-,TRBJ1-2,17,-
TGTGCCTGGAGTCCACAGGACAATGAGCAGTTCTTC,CAWSPQDNEQFF,TRBV30,-,TRBJ2-1,12,-
TGTGCCAGCAGCCAAGGGACAGGGGGCTCTGGAAACACCATATATTTT,CASSQGTGGSGNTIYF,TRBV3-1/TRBV3-2,TRBD1,TRBJ1-3,16,-
TGTGCCAGCAGTTACGGGGCAGGGGGCTTCGGTACTGAAGCTTTCTTT,CASSYGAGGFGTEAFF,TRBV6-5,TRBD1,TRBJ1-1,16,-
TGCGCCAGCAGCTTGTCTTCACAGGGGGCTGGCTACACCTTC,CASSLSSQGAGYTF,TRBV5-1,TRBD1,TRBJ1-2,14,-
TGTGCCAGCAGCACCCGACTAGCGGAAGAGACCCAGTACTTC,CASSTRLAEETQYF,TRBV7-2,TRBD2,TRBJ2-5,14,-
TGCGCCAGCAGTGAGTCTTTGACAGGGGGTAACACTGAAGCTTTCTTT,CASSESLTGGNTEAFF,TRBV10-1,TRBD1,TRBJ1-1,16,-
TGTGCCAGCAGCCTGGACGCAGGGAACACCATATATTTT,CASSLDAGNTIYF,TRBV7-9,-,TRBJ1-3,13,-
TGTGCCAGCAGTGAAAACAGGGGTGTGAGTCAGCCCCAGCATTTT,CASSENRGVSQPQHF,TRBV2,TRBD1,TRBJ1-5,15,-
TGTGCCAGCTCACCGGACAGGACTAATGAAAAACTGTTTTTT,CASSPDRTNEKLFF,TRBV18,TRBD1,TRBJ1-4,14,-
TGTGCCAGCAGCTCTTTCCGGGACAGACTGAACACTGAAGCTTTCTTT,CASSSFRDRLNTEAFF,TRBV7-8,TRBD1,TRBJ1-1,16,-
TGTGCCAGCAGTGAACTGGGGGCTCAAGAGACCCAGTACTTC,CASSELGAQETQYF,TRBV6-1,-,TRBJ2-5,14,-
TGTGCCATCAGTGAGTCGAAGGGACTTAATTCACCCCTCCACTTT,CAISESKGLNSPLHF,TRBV10-3,-,TRBJ1-6,15,few
TGCGCCAGCAGCCCCGCGGGGCGCATGAACACTGAAGCTTTCTTT,CASSPAGRMNTEAFF,TRBV4-3,-,TRBJ1-1,15,-
TGCGCCAGCAGCTACAGGGGAGGCCGTCAGAGCACTGAAGCTTTCTTT,CASSYRGGRQSTEAFF,TRBV5-1,TRBD1,TRBJ1-1,16,-
TGTGCCAGCAGCATCACTAGCGGGTCGGCAGATACGCAGTATTTT,CASSITSGSADTQYF,TRBV7-2,TRBD2,TRBJ2-3,15,-
TGCGCCAGCAGCTTGGGAAGGACAGGAAACACTGAAGCTTTCTTT,CASSLGRTGNTEAFF,TRBV5-1,TRBD1,TRBJ1-1,15,-